The T cell receptor (beta chain) described here comes from a study of T-cell reconstitution after alpha-beta-depleted transplantation in children. Findings and limits, study-wide: There were some patients whose high TCRbeta diversity at day 60 came from surviving recipient T cells and thymic progenitors. Among T cells one year after transplant, newly produced cells accounted for most counts and diversity.

Per the germline V gene, CDR1 is GTSNPN and CDR2 is SVGIG (reference sequence). CDR3 size: 13 residues. With 4 bases clipped from V and 4 bases from J, the junction kept 7 bases outside the gene matches. The TCRbeta library was prepared with unique molecular identifiers. TCRdb re-called the PCR reads through MiXCR, storing one row per CDR3 protein. The table lists approximately 490,000 distinct CDR3 sequences, about 10% of them singletons. This clonotype was found many times. Its specificity is not known. J is TRBJ2-7 and V is TRBV30; 7 bases align to TRBD1. The sequences come from PBMCs, collected before TCRalphabeta/CD19-depleted stem cell transplant. The TCR sequence derives from a child younger than 10 with inherited bone marrow failure, due to receive a stem cell transplant. CDR3: CAWTGTEPYEQYF. CDR3 nucleotides: TGTGCCTGGACCGGGACAGAACCTTACGAGCAGTACTTC.